This passage covers 2 T cell receptor beta chains from one sample sequenced in a study of blood T cell repertoires in COVID-19. The protocol was immunoSEQ multiplex PCR, while the TCRdb copy is restricted to in-frame clones and leaves out a portion. The repertoire holds about 190,000 clones, about 88% seen once, with approximately 23% in the top ten. Specimen: PBMCs or T cells enriched from blood (not recorded which). Every receptor here comes from a woman aged 40 to 49 in a cohort exposed to, infected with or recovered from COVID-19 (not recorded which).

The chain is built from TRBV5-8 and TRBJ2-3; TRBD2 agrees at 11 bases. The V gene end was trimmed by 4 bases and the J gene end by 5 bases; junction bases not matched to a gene: 6. The CDR3 contains 15 residues. Germline V gene sequence: CDR1 SGHTS, CDR2 YDEGEE. The CDR3 DNA sequence: TGTGCCAGCAGCGCGGGACTAGCGGACGGAGATACGCAGTATTTT. Protein: CASSAGLADGDTQYF.

This rearrangement joins TRBV9 to TRBJ1-1; possible D gene TRBD1, 6 bases. The CDR3 spans 14 residues. In germline, CDR1 is SGDLS, CDR2 YYNGEE. With 0 bases removed from V and 1 base from J, the gap between germline ends came to 7 bases. DNA for the CDR3: TGTGCCAGCAGCGTAGTAGGGGGGAACACTGAAGCTTTCTTT. This gives the protein CASSVVGGNTEAFF.